Below are 32 T cell receptor beta chains sequenced from a single sample in a study of long-term antiretroviral therapy in people with HIV. Survey-level immunoSEQ v3.0 assays were run. The method was immunoSEQ multiplex PCR; TCRdb's version includes in-frame clones alone and lacks a portion of them. Seen here are tens of thousands of clones, 86% observed once, and the top ten hold 5.1%. Specimen: unsorted PBMCs, collected 0.1 years before starting antiretroviral therapy. Receptor source: a woman aged 45-60 years with HIV.

The chain has TRBV4-1 and TRBJ2-3; D uncertain. This CDR3 has 13 amino acids. With 3 bases removed from V and 7 bases from J, the gap between germline ends came to 11 bases. The germline gives CDR1 MGHRA, CDR2 YSYEKL. The CDR3 DNA follows: TGCGCCAGCAGCCACCACGACCCGAATACGCAGTATTTT. Residues: CASSHHDPNTQYF.

This clone was detected only once. The rearrangement uses TRBV27 and TRBJ2-3; D is ambiguous. V lost 6 bases and J lost 6, with 13 bases in between. This CDR3 region has 13 residues. From germline, CDR1 is MNHEY and CDR2 SMNVEV (reference sequence). The CDR3: CASSLVRLDTQYF. CDR3 bases: TGTGCCAGCAGCCTGGTCCGGTTGGATACGCAGTATTTT.

The chain employs TRBV7-9 and TRBJ2-7; D is perhaps TRBD1 or TRBD2 (6 bases each). There are 14 residues in the CDR3. From germline, CDR1 is SEHNR and CDR2 FQNEAQ (reference sequence). V lost 4 bases and J 3 bases, leaving 13 bases between the germline ends. This CDR3 is CASSSRGGGYEQYF. The CDR3 region has the DNA TGTGCCAGCAGCTCACGTGGAGGGGGCTACGAGCAGTACTTC.

V is TRBV11-2 and J is TRBJ2-1; 10 bases match TRBD2. The CDR3 is made up of 18 amino acids. The germline V gene has CDR1 SGHAT and CDR2 FQNNGV. V trimming: 2 bases; J trimming: 5 bases; junction bases outside the gene matches: 12. CDR3 amino acids: CASSLRFLAGAGNNEQFF. CDR3 coding DNA: TGTGCCAGCAGCTTAAGGTTTCTAGCGGGGGCTGGGAACAATGAGCAGTTCTTC.

The chain couples TRBV25-1 to TRBJ1-2, with D hard to call. Germline CDR1 reads MGHDK; CDR2 reads SYGVNS. Trimming took 7 bases from V and 7 from J, leaving 19 bases between them. The length of the CDR3 is 14 residues. CDR3 region: CASNSGSLRGGYTF. The CDR3 DNA sequence: TGTGCCAGCAATAGTGGCTCCTTACGGGGTGGCTACACCTTC.

This chain uses TRBV7-6 with TRBJ2-1; D not resolved. There are 13 residues in the CDR3. CDR1 and CDR2 (germline): SGHVS, FNYEAQ. Deletions cut 3 bases from V and 9 bases from J, with 12 bases between. CDR3 region: CASSLQEGGEQFF. CDR3 in DNA: TGTGCCAGCAGCTTGCAGGAAGGCGGTGAGCAGTTCTTC.

The chain carries TRBV30 and TRBJ1-1, with D tentatively TRBD1 (5 bases). Looked up from germline, CDR1 is GTSNPN and CDR2 is SVGIG (reference sequence). Trimming pared 7 bases from V and 2 bases from J, leaving 11 bases between. The CDR3 spans 12 residues. Here the CDR3 reads CASRGQNTEAFF. CDR3 bases: TGTGCCTCCCGAGGACAAAACACTGAAGCTTTCTTT.

The chain employs TRBV10-3 and TRBJ1-1, with D possibly being TRBD1 (6 bases). CDR3 length: 12 residues. The germline gives CDR1 ENHRY, CDR2 SYGVKD. The ends were cut back, 4 bases at V and 9 bases at J, with 12 bases in the middle. The CDR3 spells CAISVGTSQAFF. DNA for the CDR3: TGTGCCATCAGTGTCGGGACAAGTCAAGCTTTCTTT.

The rearrangement links TRBV14 to TRBJ1-2; perhaps TRBD1 as D (5 bases). The V and J ends lost 1 base and 7 bases respectively, with 13 bases between them. Germline V gives CDR1 SGHDN, CDR2 FVKESK. The CDR3 is made up of 14 amino acids. The CDR3 sequence is CASSQAGGAVGYTF. DNA of the CDR3: TGTGCCAGCAGCCAAGCAGGCGGGGCGGTTGGCTACACCTTC.

The chain couples TRBV30 to TRBJ1-4, with TRBD1 matching over 7 bases. With 2 bases clipped from V and 3 bases from J, the junction kept 3 bases outside the gene matches. The CDR3 is 14 amino acids. Germline-derived CDR1 and CDR2 are GTSNPN and SVGIG (reference sequence). Here the CDR3 reads CAWSPDRANEKLFF. The CDR3 DNA reads as TGTGCCTGGAGTCCCGACAGGGCTAATGAAAAACTGTTTTTT.

The rearrangement uses TRBV19 and TRBJ2-1, with 13 bases that match TRBD2. Germline CDR1 and CDR2: LNHDA and SQIVND (reference sequence). Unmatched junction bases numbered 11, after V lost 6 bases and J lost 6 bases. There are 17 residues in the CDR3. DNA of the CDR3: TGTGCCAGTAGAGTATCGGCCGGGACTAGCGGGGTCAATGAGCAGTTCTTC. Translated: CASRVSAGTSGVNEQFF.

The chain has TRBV18 and TRBJ2-7; TRBD2 aligns across 10 bases. V shed 5 bases, J shed 3 bases, and the junction held 10 bases outside the gene matches. The germline V gene encodes CDR1 KGHSH and CDR2 LQKENI. The length of the CDR3 is 16 residues. The CDR3 loop reads CASSIVAGGPDYEQYF. The CDR3, as DNA: TGTGCCAGCTCAATCGTAGCGGGGGGCCCTGACTACGAGCAGTACTTC.

The chain joins TRBV9 to TRBJ2-5; perhaps TRBD1 as D (5 bases). Germline lookup yields CDR1 SGDLS and CDR2 YYNGEE. CDR3 length: 16 residues. V was cut by 0 bases and J by 2 bases, with 14 bases left in between. CDR3 residues: CASSVEGRPIQETQYF. The CDR3 DNA reads TGTGCCAGCAGCGTAGAGGGGCGGCCGATTCAAGAGACCCAGTACTTC.

This chain connects TRBV29-1 to TRBJ2-2; D may match TRBD1 or TRBD2 (6 bases each). V was cut by 6 bases and J by 5 bases, with 16 bases left in between. The CDR3 runs to 14 residues. Germline CDR1 and CDR2: SQVTM and ANQGSEA. The CDR3 loop is CSVKEGGGTGELFF. CDR3 nucleotide sequence: TGCAGCGTCAAGGAGGGGGGTGGAACCGGGGAGCTGTTTTTT.

This chain links TRBV10-3 with TRBJ1-1; TRBD1 agrees at 8 bases. Losses at the gene ends were 4 bases for V and 5 bases for J; bases not matched to a gene: 3. Germline V gene lookup returns CDR1 ENHRY and CDR2 SYGVKD. This CDR3 is 13 amino acids long. CDR3 residues: CAISGQGLTEAFF. The CDR3 region has the DNA TGTGCCATCAGTGGACAGGGGTTAACTGAAGCTTTCTTT.

This chain connects TRBV6-5 to TRBJ1-2; 9 nucleotides align to TRBD1. In germline, CDR1 is MNHEY, CDR2 SVGAGI. The CDR3 loop spans 14 amino acids. J lost 4 bases, V lost 5 bases, and 5 bases had no gene match. The CDR3 DNA reads as TGTGCCAGCAGTCTTCGGACAGGGGCCTATGGCTACACCTTC. It is translated as CASSLRTGAYGYTF.

The chain couples TRBV7-2 to TRBJ2-5; possibly TRBD1 or TRBD2 for D (5 bases each). Trimming removed 3 bases from V and 3 bases from J, with 5 bases in between. This CDR3 has 12 residues. CDR1 is SGHTA and CDR2 is FQGNSA in the germline V gene. The CDR3 spells CASSLGEETQYF. CDR3 bases: TGTGCCAGCAGCTTGGGGGAAGAGACCCAGTACTTC.

The rearrangement links TRBV7-9 to TRBJ1-1, with a tentative D call TRBD1 (6 bases). The CDR3 is made up of 14 amino acids. The germline V and J ends were trimmed by 2 bases and 10 bases, with 17 bases remaining between them. Per the germline V gene, CDR1 is SEHNR and CDR2 is FQNEAQ (reference sequence). The CDR3 DNA is TGTGCCAGCAGCTTATTTGTTGAGGGGGGGTCAGCTTTCTTT. It translates to CASSLFVEGGSAFF.

In its sample, this clone was seen once. V and J are TRBV9 and TRBJ2-2; D not certain. There are 13 residues in the CDR3. The germline V gene encodes CDR1 SGDLS and CDR2 YYNGEE. Trimming removed 7 bases at V and 4 bases at J, with 11 bases between. The chain's CDR3 is CASGGLTTGELFF. The DNA of the CDR3 is TGTGCCAGCGGCGGCCTGACCACCGGGGAGCTGTTTTTT.

The rearrangement links TRBV10-3 to TRBJ1-5; tentative D call: TRBD1 (6 bases). Germline CDR1 is ENHRY and CDR2 is SYGVKD. The CDR3 covers 14 residues. The V end was cut by 3 bases, the J end by 6 bases, with 12 bases between. The CDR3 DNA sequence: TGTGCCATCAGTGAACGGGGGGCAGGTCAGCCCCAGCATTTT. Its translation is CAISERGAGQPQHF.

The rearrangement joins TRBV7-6 to TRBJ2-7; D gene unclear. Trimming cost V 2 bases and J 1 base, with 9 bases left between them. Germline V lookup: CDR1 SGHVS, CDR2 FNYEAQ. There are 14 residues in the CDR3. Here the CDR3 reads CASSLQDESYEQYF. The CDR3 bases are TGTGCCAGCAGCTTACAGGACGAGTCCTACGAGCAGTACTTC.

The genes are TRBV7-6 and TRBJ1-1; TRBD1 matches 7 bases. The germline CDR1 and CDR2 sequences are SGHVS and FNYEAQ. This CDR3 spans 14 amino acids. V shed 2 bases and J 3 bases; nucleotides not matched to a gene: 3. The DNA for the CDR3 is TGTGCCAGCAGCTTAAAGGGGGCGGACACTGAAGCTTTCTTT. As protein: CASSLKGADTEAFF.

V usage is TRBV6-5 and J usage is TRBJ1-5; TRBD1 is a possible D gene (5 bases). Germline-derived CDR1 and CDR2 are MNHEY and SVGAGI. The CDR3 runs 14 residues. Trimming took 6 bases from V and 3 from J, leaving 12 bases between them. The DNA for the CDR3 is TGTGCCAGCAGGAATCAGGGCTACAATCAGCCCCAGCATTTT. Encoded protein: CASRNQGYNQPQHF.

CDR3 bases: TGTGCCAGCAGCTTAGAAACCTACGAGCAGTACTTC. Its translation is CASSLETYEQYF. The genes are TRBV7-9 and TRBJ2-7; D unclear. The CDR3 loop spans 12 amino acids. The germline CDR1 and CDR2 sequences are SEHNR and FQNEAQ (reference sequence). V lost 1 base and J lost 2, with 3 bases in between.

The J gene is TRBJ1-4, the V gene TRBV5-1; 10 positions match TRBD1. This CDR3 has 15 amino acids. Germline CDR1 reads SGHRS; CDR2 reads YFSETQ. With V trimmed by 4 bases and J by 6 bases, 6 bases remained unmatched. The CDR3, as DNA: TGCGCCAGCAGCCCCAGGACAGGGGGTGATGAAAAACTGTTTTTT. Translating it yields CASSPRTGGDEKLFF. The whole variable domain, filled in from reference TRBV5-1 and TRBJ1-4, reads KAGVTQTPRYLIKTRGQQVTLSCSPISGHRSVSWYQQTPGQGLQFLFEYFSETQRNKGNFPGRFSGRQFSNSRSEMNVSTLELGDSALYLCASSPRTGGDEKLFFGSGTQLSVL.

The chain has TRBV28 and TRBJ1-3; tentatively, D is TRBD1 (5 bases). Trimming removed 6 bases at V and 0 bases at J, with 15 bases between. Per germline, CDR1 MDHEN and CDR2 SYDVKM. This CDR3 contains 16 residues. The CDR3 DNA sequence: TGTGCCAGCAGCCCCCCACAGGCGCGCTCTGGAAACACCATATATTTT. This gives the protein CASSPPQARSGNTIYF.

This chain joins TRBV9 and TRBJ1-6; D possibly corresponds to TRBD1 (5 bases). This CDR3 has 16 amino acids. Germline V gene lookup returns CDR1 SGDLS and CDR2 YYNGEE. Trimming removed 0 bases at V and 8 bases at J, with 15 bases between. The CDR3 sequence: CASSVGGGAKDSPLHF. The CDR3 coding sequence is TGTGCCAGCAGCGTAGGAGGAGGGGCCAAGGATTCACCCCTCCACTTT.

The J gene is TRBJ1-2, the V gene TRBV7-9; D call uncertain. The CDR3 spans 14 residues. The V end was cut by 6 bases, the J end by 4 bases, with 15 bases between. Germline V gene data show CDR1 as SEHNR and CDR2 as FQNEAQ (reference sequence). CDR3 coding DNA: TGTGCCAGCAGTCTTGAGGGAATTTCCTATGGCTACACCTTC. This codes for CASSLEGISYGYTF.

This sequence joins TRBV7-2 and TRBJ1-2; D is uncertain. This CDR3 contains 16 residues. Germline CDR1 is SGHTA and CDR2 is FQGNSA. V was cut by 2 bases and J by 0 bases, with 13 bases left in between. CDR3 sequence: CASSLSHTSSNYGYTF. CDR3 DNA: TGTGCCAGCAGCTTATCCCATACCTCCTCTAACTATGGCTACACCTTC.

This clone has just one count. This chain joins TRBV18 and TRBJ1-1; TRBD1 is a possible D gene (6 bases). V shed 3 bases and J shed 5 bases, with 10 bases lying between them. The CDR3 length is 13 residues. Germline CDR1 is KGHSH and CDR2 is LQKENI. CDR3 amino acids: CASSPDRRTEAFF. In DNA, the CDR3 is TGTGCCAGCTCACCTGACAGGAGGACTGAAGCTTTCTTT.

The chain employs TRBV5-1 and TRBJ1-1; no clear D gene. CDR1 and CDR2 from the germline V gene are SGHRS and YFSETQ. V was clipped by 5 bases and J by 2 bases, with 10 bases between them. The CDR3 contains 13 residues. This CDR3 reads CASSSDGNTEAFF. The CDR3 DNA follows: TGCGCCAGCAGTTCCGACGGAAACACTGAAGCTTTCTTT.

The chain has TRBV6-1 and TRBJ1-2; the D is unclear. This CDR3 is built from 13 residues. CDR1 is MNHNS and CDR2 is SASEGT in the germline V gene. V was cut by 8 bases and J by 3 bases, with 13 bases left in between. CDR3 coding DNA: TGTGCCAGCTTCCTCGAGCCCTACTATGGCTACACCTTC. Residues: CASFLEPYYGYTF.